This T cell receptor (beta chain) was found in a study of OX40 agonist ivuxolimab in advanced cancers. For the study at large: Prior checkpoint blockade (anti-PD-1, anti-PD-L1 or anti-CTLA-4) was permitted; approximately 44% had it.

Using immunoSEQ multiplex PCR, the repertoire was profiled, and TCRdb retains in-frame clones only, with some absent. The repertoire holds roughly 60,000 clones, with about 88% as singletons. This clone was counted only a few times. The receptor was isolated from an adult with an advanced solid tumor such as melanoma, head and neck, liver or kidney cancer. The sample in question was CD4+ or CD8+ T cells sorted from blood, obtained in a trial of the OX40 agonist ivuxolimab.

DNA for the CDR3: TGTGCCAGCAGCAAAACGTCGATCGGAGCAGAGACCCAGTACTTC. The encoded protein is CASSKTSIGAETQYF. The chain links TRBV7-2 to TRBJ2-5; D call uncertain. The CDR3 spans 15 residues. Germline CDR1 reads SGHTA; CDR2 reads FQGNSA. Trimming took 5 bases from V and 4 from J, leaving 17 bases between them.